These 4 T cell receptor beta chains were sequenced from one sample in a study of cytomegalovirus exposure and HLA in healthy donors. Primers: 60 Vbeta forward and 13 Jbeta reverse. Assay: immunoSEQ multiplex PCR; the TCRdb copy retains only in-frame clones and omits some. The sample includes roughly 170,000 clones, 76% seen only once; the top ten take less than 0.9%. Source material: PBMCs. The origin of the receptors is a female donor in good health and CMV-seronegative.

The chain couples TRBV6-1 to TRBJ2-3; 10 nucleotides agree with TRBD2. The trim removed 8 bases at V and 3 bases at J, leaving 5 bases unmatched. Germline loops: CDR1 MNHNS, CDR2 SASEGT. This CDR3 has 14 amino acids. This CDR3 reads CASASGRETDTQYF. The CDR3 DNA reads as TGTGCCAGCGCTAGCGGGAGAGAGACAGATACGCAGTATTTT.

The chain employs TRBV11-2 and TRBJ2-1; 7 positions match TRBD1. V shed 4 bases, J shed 9 bases, and the junction held 12 bases outside the gene matches. Germline V CDR1 and CDR2: SGHAT, FQNNGV. This CDR3 region has 15 residues. In DNA form, the CDR3 reads TGTGCCAGCAGCTCGGAGAGGGGGCTCCACACTGAGCAGTTCTTC. Amino acid sequence: CASSSERGLHTEQFF.

This sequence joins TRBV5-4 and TRBJ1-1; 8 bases are shared with TRBD1. This CDR3 spans 12 amino acids. Germline-derived CDR1 and CDR2 are SGHNT and YYREEE (reference sequence). The V segment lost 3 bases and the J segment 7 bases; nucleotides outside the gene matches: 2. The chain's CDR3 is CASSWGQVEAFF. CDR3 coding DNA: TGTGCCAGCAGCTGGGGACAGGTTGAAGCTTTCTTT.

This chain links TRBV7-9 with TRBJ2-5, with 10 nucleotides matching TRBD1. Germline CDR1 reads SEHNR; CDR2 reads FQNEAQ (reference sequence). The CDR3 spans 15 residues. V dropped 6 bases and J dropped 8; count of bases not matched to a gene: 12. The CDR3 nucleotides read TGTGCCAGCAGAGGGGGACAGGGGCCGGTTGCTACCCAGTACTTC. It is translated as CASRGGQGPVATQYF.